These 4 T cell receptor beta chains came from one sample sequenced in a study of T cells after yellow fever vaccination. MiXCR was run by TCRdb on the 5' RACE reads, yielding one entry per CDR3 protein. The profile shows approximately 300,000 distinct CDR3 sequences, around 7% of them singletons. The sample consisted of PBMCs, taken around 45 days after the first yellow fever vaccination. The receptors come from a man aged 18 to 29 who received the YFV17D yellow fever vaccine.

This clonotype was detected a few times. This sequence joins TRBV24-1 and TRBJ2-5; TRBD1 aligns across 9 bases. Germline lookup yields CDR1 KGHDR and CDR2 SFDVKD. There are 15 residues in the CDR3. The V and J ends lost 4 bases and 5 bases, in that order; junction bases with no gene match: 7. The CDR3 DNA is TGTGCCACCAGTGACCCTACAGGGGGCTGGGAGACCCAGTACTTC. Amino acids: CATSDPTGGWETQYF.

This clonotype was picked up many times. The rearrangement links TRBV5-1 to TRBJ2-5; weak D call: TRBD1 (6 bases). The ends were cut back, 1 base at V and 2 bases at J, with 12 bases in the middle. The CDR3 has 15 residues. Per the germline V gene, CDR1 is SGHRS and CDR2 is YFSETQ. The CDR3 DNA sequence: TGCGCCAGCAGCTTGTCGGGGACACCACAAGAGACCCAGTACTTC. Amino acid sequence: CASSLSGTPQETQYF.

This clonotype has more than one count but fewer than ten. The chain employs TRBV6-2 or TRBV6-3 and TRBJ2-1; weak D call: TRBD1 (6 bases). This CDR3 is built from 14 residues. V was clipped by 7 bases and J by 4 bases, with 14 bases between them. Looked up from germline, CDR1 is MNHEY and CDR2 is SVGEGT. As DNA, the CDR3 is TGTGCCAGCATGAAGAACACAGGGTACAATGAGCAGTTCTTC. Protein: CASMKNTGYNEQFF.

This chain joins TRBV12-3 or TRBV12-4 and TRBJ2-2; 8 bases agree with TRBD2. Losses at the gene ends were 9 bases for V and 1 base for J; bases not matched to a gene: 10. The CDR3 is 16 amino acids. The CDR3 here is CASMGREGKNTGELFF. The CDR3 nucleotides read TGTGCCAGTATGGGTCGGGAGGGGAAGAACACCGGGGAGCTGTTTTTT.